Below are 17 T cell receptor beta chains sequenced from a single sample in a study of Ad26.COV2.S vaccination and SARS-CoV-2 variants. The protocol was immunoSEQ multiplex PCR, while the TCRdb copy is restricted to in-frame clones and leaves out a portion. The repertoire has 350,000 to 500,000 clones, about 90% of them found once; the top ten carry around 4.2%. Treatment here: around 19 received Ad26.COV2.S at low or high dose, single or two shots; roughly 5 received placebo; per-sample allocation not given. Sampling occurred on day 63 after the first vaccine or placebo injection. The specimen was peripheral blood, collected in a trial of Ad26.COV2.S vaccine versus placebo. These receptors came from a person between 18 and 65 years old who received the Ad26.COV2.S COVID-19 vaccine or a placebo.

This chain connects TRBV29-1 to TRBJ1-3; 7 nucleotides match TRBD1. The V gene end was trimmed by 7 bases and the J gene end by 0 bases; junction bases not matched to a gene: 9. Germline loops: CDR1 SQVTM, CDR2 ANQGSEA. There are 15 residues in the CDR3. CDR3 in amino acids: CSARQGLGSGNTIYF. CDR3 DNA sequence: TGCAGCGCTCGACAGGGACTCGGCTCTGGAAACACCATATATTTT.

In this sample, this clone turned up once. The rearrangement uses TRBV5-5 and TRBJ1-2; no clear D. The CDR3 loop spans 14 amino acids. V lost 2 bases and J 0 bases, leaving 8 bases between the germline ends. In germline, CDR1 is SGHKS, CDR2 YYEKEE (reference sequence). CDR3 DNA sequence: TGTGCCAGCAGCTTTTCGGCAGCTAACTATGGCTACACCTTC. Residues: CASSFSAANYGYTF.

The chain joins TRBV7-9 to TRBJ2-3, with D unclear. V shed 5 bases and J shed 0 bases, with 12 bases lying between them. This CDR3 contains 15 residues. Germline CDR1 reads SEHNR; CDR2 reads FQNEAQ (reference sequence). The CDR3 DNA is TGTGCCAGCAGCCCCCCGCAAGCTAGCACAGATACGCAGTATTTT. This translates into CASSPPQASTDTQYF.

This sequence joins TRBV9 and TRBJ2-5, with 10 bases fitting TRBD2. The CDR3 consists of 14 residues. Germline lookup yields CDR1 SGDLS and CDR2 YYNGEE. The junction had 3 bases not matched to a gene; V was cut back by 1 base and J by 6 bases. This chain's CDR3 is CASSVTSGTQTQYF. The CDR3 DNA reads as TGTGCCAGCAGCGTAACTAGCGGGACACAGACCCAGTACTTC.

This chain links TRBV18 with TRBJ2-1; a possible D gene is TRBD1 (5 bases). Germline V CDR1 and CDR2: KGHSH, LQKENI. V dropped 5 bases and J dropped 8 bases, with 22 bases sitting between them. CDR3 length: 16 residues. CDR3 DNA sequence: TGTGCCAGCTCAACCCCCTCCCCCAAGGAAGGGGATGAGCAGTTCTTC. It is translated as CASSTPSPKEGDEQFF.

This clone occurred once. The chain combines TRBV11-3 with TRBJ2-7; D remains ambiguous. Germline V gene lookup returns CDR1 SGHNT and CDR2 YENEEA. V was cut by 0 bases and J by 4 bases, with 7 bases left in between. The CDR3 extends over 13 amino acids. The CDR3 coding sequence is TGTGCCAGCAGCTTAGACTCGGATTACGAGCAGTACTTC. This encodes CASSLDSDYEQYF. Full variable domain (outside the CDR3, taken from reference TRBV11-3 and TRBJ2-7): EAGVVQSPRYKIIEKKQPVAFWCNPISGHNTLYWYLQNLGQGPELLIRYENEEAVDDSQLPKDRFSAERLKGVDSTLKIQPAELGDSAVYLCASSLDSDYEQYFGPGTRLTVT.

The V and J genes are TRBV4-2 and TRBJ2-3, with 12 positions matching TRBD2. The CDR3 length is 21 residues. Unmatched junction bases numbered 19, after V lost 0 bases and J lost 6 bases. Germline V CDR1 and CDR2: LGHNA, YNFKEQ. The CDR3 region has the DNA TGTGCCAGCAGCCAAGAAATCGGACTAGCGGGAACCGCAATGCCGTCGGATACGCAGTATTTT. This encodes CASSQEIGLAGTAMPSDTQYF.

V is TRBV28 and J is TRBJ2-7, with D possibly matching TRBD1 (6 bases). Between the trimmed V and J ends, which lost 2 bases and 3 bases, there was a span of 14 bases. The germline CDR1 and CDR2 sequences are MDHEN and SYDVKM. CDR3 size: 15 residues. The CDR3 DNA is TGTGCCAGCAGTTTACAAACATCAGGGGTCTACGAGCAGTACTTC. Amino acids: CASSLQTSGVYEQYF.

The chain recombines TRBV5-4 with TRBJ1-6; a possible D gene is TRBD1 (6 bases). Germline V gene data show CDR1 as SGHNT and CDR2 as YYREEE (reference sequence). Between the trimmed V and J ends, which lost 4 bases and 10 bases, there was a span of 9 bases. The CDR3 contains 12 residues. The CDR3: CASSLDRSPLHF. DNA of the CDR3: TGTGCCAGCAGCCTCGACAGGTCACCCCTCCACTTT.

This chain joins TRBV10-3 and TRBJ1-2; D may be TRBD1 (5 bases). The CDR3 sequence is 14 residues long. Germline-derived CDR1 and CDR2 are ENHRY and SYGVKD. Trimming cost V 7 bases and J 0 bases, with 12 bases left between them. CDR3 protein: CAINQGEANYGYTF. CDR3 DNA: TGTGCCATCAACCAGGGCGAAGCTAACTATGGCTACACCTTC.

The V call is TRBV11-1, the J call TRBJ1-4, with 7 bases fitting TRBD1. CDR3 length: 13 amino acids. With 3 bases clipped from V and 8 bases from J, the junction kept 3 bases outside the gene matches. Germline values: CDR1 SGHAT, CDR2 FQDESV (reference sequence). CDR3 DNA sequence: TGTGCCAGCAGCTTCCCGGGACAGGAAAAACTGTTTTTT. Translation gives CASSFPGQEKLFF. Looking up the rest from reference TRBV11-1 and TRBJ1-4 gives the full variable domain: EAEVAQSPRYKITEKSQAVAFWCDPISGHATLYWYRQILGQGPELLVQFQDESVVDDSQLPKDRFSAERLKGVDSTLKIQPAELGDSAMYLCASSFPGQEKLFFGSGTQLSVL.

The J gene is TRBJ2-5, the V gene TRBV7-8; 9 nucleotides align to TRBD1. The germline V gene encodes CDR1 SGHVS and CDR2 FQNEAQ. Germline trimming cut 8 bases from V and 5 bases from J; bases unmatched to any gene: 9. This CDR3 has 14 residues. CDR3: CASDRDRVGETQYF. CDR3 sequence (DNA): TGTGCCAGCGACCGGGACAGGGTTGGGGAGACCCAGTACTTC.

Turning to this clone: The junction departs from the called germline gene at one end, perhaps through a read error. This chain links TRBV7-9 with TRBJ2-1; 7 bases fit TRBD2. The germline CDR1 and CDR2 sequences are SEHNR and FQNEAQ (reference sequence). The CDR3 covers 13 residues. In DNA form, the CDR3 reads TGTGCCAGCAGCTATGTAGTTGCGGGAGCGTCGATCTTC. It encodes CASSYVVAGASIF.

This rearrangement joins TRBV19 to TRBJ2-7, with D possibly TRBD1 on 5 matching bases. The CDR3 loop spans 13 amino acids. CDR1 and CDR2 (germline): LNHDA, SQIVND (reference sequence). Trimming shortened V by 1 base and J by 5 bases, and 9 bases separated the two germline ends. The CDR3 DNA sequence: TGTGCCAGTAGTATAGCACAGGCTAACGAGCAGTACTTC. It translates to CASSIAQANEQYF.

The chain couples TRBV10-3 to TRBJ1-2, with 8 bases matching TRBD1. The J segment lost 0 bases and the V segment lost 2 bases, leaving 2 bases of the junction unmatched. The CDR3 extends over 15 amino acids. Per the germline V gene, CDR1 is ENHRY and CDR2 is SYGVKD. The CDR3 here is CAISEGTGANYGYTF. For the CDR3, the DNA is TGTGCCATCAGTGAGGGGACAGGAGCTAACTATGGCTACACCTTC.

This chain uses TRBV14 with TRBJ2-7; possibly TRBD2 for D (6 bases). Per germline, CDR1 SGHDN and CDR2 FVKESK. V lost 1 base and J 4 bases, leaving 14 bases between the germline ends. The CDR3 is 15 residues long. Here the CDR3 DNA reads TGTGCCAGCAGCCAAGGTGCGGGACTGGGGTACGAGCAGTACTTC. This gives the protein CASSQGAGLGYEQYF. Full variable domain (remainder filled in from reference TRBV14 and TRBJ2-7): EAGVTQFPSHSVIEKGQTVTLRCDPISGHDNLYWYRRVMGKEIKFLLHFVKESKQDESGMPNNRFLAERTGGTYSTLKVQPAELEDSGVYFCASSQGAGLGYEQYFGPGTRLTVT.

This clone occurred once. The chain carries TRBV4-3 and TRBJ2-7; D not resolved. The V end was cut by 0 bases, the J end by 5 bases, with 8 bases between. Germline V gives CDR1 LGHNA, CDR2 YSLEER. The CDR3 has 13 amino acids. CDR3 nucleotide sequence: TGCGCCAGCAGCCAAGACGCTGTACACGAGCAGTACTTC. Its protein product is CASSQDAVHEQYF.